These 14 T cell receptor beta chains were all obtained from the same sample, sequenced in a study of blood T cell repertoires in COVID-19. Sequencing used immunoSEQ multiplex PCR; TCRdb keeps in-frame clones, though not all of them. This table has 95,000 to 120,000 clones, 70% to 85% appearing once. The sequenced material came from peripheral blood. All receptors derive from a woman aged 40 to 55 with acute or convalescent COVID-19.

The chain's CDR3 is CASSGLGTGTEAFF. The CDR3 nucleotides are TGCGCCAGCAGCGGACTCGGGACAGGCACTGAAGCTTTCTTT. The chain links TRBV5-1 to TRBJ1-1, with 8 bases matching TRBD1. Per germline, CDR1 SGHRS and CDR2 YFSETQ. CDR3 size: 14 residues. V lost 4 bases to trimming and J lost 4 bases; unmatched junction nucleotides: 6.

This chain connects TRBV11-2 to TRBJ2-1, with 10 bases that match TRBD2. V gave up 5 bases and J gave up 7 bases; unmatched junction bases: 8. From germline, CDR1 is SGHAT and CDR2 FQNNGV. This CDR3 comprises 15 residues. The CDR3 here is CASSPQASGGNEQFF. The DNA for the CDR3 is TGTGCCAGCAGCCCCCAGGCTAGCGGGGGAAATGAGCAGTTCTTC.

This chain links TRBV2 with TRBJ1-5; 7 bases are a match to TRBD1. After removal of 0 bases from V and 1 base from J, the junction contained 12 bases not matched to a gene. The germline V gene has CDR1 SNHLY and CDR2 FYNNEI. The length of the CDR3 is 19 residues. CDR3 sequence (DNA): TGTGCCAGCAGTGAAGCGGTGACAGGGAGTATTTGGAGCAATCAGCCCCAGCATTTT. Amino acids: CASSEAVTGSIWSNQPQHF.

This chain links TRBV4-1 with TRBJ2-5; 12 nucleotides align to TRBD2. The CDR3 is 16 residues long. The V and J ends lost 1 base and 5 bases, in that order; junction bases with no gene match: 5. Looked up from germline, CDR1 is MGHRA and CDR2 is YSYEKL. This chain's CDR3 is CASSQASGGAGETQYF. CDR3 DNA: TGCGCCAGCAGCCAAGCTAGCGGGGGGGCCGGTGAGACCCAGTACTTC.

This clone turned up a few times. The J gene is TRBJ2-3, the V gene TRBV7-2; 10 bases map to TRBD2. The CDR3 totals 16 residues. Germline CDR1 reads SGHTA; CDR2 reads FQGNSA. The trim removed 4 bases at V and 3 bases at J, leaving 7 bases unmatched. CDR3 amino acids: CASSSLAGAGTDTQYF. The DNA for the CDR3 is TGTGCCAGCAGCTCTCTAGCGGGGGCTGGGACAGATACGCAGTATTTT.

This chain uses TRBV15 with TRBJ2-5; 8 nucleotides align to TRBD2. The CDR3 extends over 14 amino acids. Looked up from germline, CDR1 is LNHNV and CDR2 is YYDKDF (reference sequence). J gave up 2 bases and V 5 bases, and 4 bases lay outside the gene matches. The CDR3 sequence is CATSGIAGQETQYF. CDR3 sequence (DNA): TGTGCCACCAGCGGGATAGCGGGGCAAGAGACCCAGTACTTC. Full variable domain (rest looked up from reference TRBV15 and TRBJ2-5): DAMVIQNPRYQVTQFGKPVTLSCSQTLNHNVMYWYQQKSSQAPKLLFHYYDKDFNNEADTPDNFQSRRPNTSFCFLDIRSPGLGDTAMYLCATSGIAGQETQYFGPGTRLLVL.

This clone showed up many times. CDR3 residues: CASSDREYNSPLHF. CDR3 nucleotide sequence: TGTGCCAGCAGCGATCGGGAATATAATTCACCCCTCCACTTT. The chain couples TRBV5-6 to TRBJ1-6; D is unclear. CDR1 SGHDT and CDR2 YYEEEE come from the germline V gene. The CDR3 runs 14 residues. Trimming pared 4 bases from V and 4 bases from J, leaving 9 bases between.

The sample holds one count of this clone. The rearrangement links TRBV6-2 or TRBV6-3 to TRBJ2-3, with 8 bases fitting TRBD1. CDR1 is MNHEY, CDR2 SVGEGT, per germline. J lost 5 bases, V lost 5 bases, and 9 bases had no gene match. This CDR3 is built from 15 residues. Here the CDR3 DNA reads TGTGCCAGCAGTAGCCGACAGGGGTTGGTAGATACGCAGTATTTT. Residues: CASSSRQGLVDTQYF.

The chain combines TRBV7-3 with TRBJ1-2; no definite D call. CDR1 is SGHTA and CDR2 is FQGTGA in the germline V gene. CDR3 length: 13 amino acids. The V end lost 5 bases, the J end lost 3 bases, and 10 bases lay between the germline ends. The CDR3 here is CASSAGLYYGYTF. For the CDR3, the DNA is TGTGCCAGCAGCGCCGGGTTGTACTATGGCTACACCTTC.

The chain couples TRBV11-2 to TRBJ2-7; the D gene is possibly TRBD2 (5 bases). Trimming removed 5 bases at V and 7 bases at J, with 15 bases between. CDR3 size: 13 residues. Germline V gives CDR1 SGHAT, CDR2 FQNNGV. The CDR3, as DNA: TGTGCCAGCAGCCGAGGGTCCTCGAGGGAGCAGTACTTC. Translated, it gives CASSRGSSREQYF.

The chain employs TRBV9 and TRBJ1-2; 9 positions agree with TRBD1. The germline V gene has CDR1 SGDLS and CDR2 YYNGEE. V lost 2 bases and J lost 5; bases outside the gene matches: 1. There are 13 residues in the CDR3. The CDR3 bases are TGTGCCAGCAGCGTCGGACAGGGGTATGGCTACACCTTC. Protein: CASSVGQGYGYTF.

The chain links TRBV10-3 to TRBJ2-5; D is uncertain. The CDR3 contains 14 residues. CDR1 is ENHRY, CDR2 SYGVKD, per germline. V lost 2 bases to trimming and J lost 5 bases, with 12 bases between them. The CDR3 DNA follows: TGTGCCATCAGTGAGAGAGACGCGAGGGAGACCCAGTACTTC. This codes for CAISERDARETQYF.

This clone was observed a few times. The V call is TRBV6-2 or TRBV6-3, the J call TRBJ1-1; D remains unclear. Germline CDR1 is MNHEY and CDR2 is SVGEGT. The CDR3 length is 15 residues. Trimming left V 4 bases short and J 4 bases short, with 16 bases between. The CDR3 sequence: CASSWHRAGSTEAFF. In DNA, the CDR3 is TGTGCCAGCAGTTGGCACCGGGCCGGGAGCACTGAAGCTTTCTTT.

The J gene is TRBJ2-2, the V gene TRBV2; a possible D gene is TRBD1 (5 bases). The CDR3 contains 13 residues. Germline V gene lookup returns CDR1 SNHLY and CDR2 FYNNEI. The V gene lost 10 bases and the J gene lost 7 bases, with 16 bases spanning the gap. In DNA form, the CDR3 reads TGTGCCATCTCTGACCAGGGCTACGGGGAGCTGTTTTTT. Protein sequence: CAISDQGYGELFF.